Each of the 5 T cell receptor beta chains below was sequenced from the same sample in a study of cytomegalovirus exposure and HLA in healthy donors. The PCR ran on 60 Vbeta and 13 Jbeta primers. TCRdb keeps only in-frame clones here, not all; method: immunoSEQ multiplex PCR. This sample lists some 130,000 clones; its ten largest clones have more than 1.5%. Sequencing was done on a sample of PBMCs. The receptors come from a woman aged 40 to 50 in good health and CMV-seropositive.

The chain has TRBV4-1 and TRBJ1-1, with D possibly TRBD1 on 5 matching bases. CDR1 MGHRA and CDR2 YSYEKL come from the germline V gene. The CDR3 length is 14 residues. Trimming removed 6 bases at V and 6 bases at J, with 17 bases between. The CDR3 nucleotides read TGCGCCAGCAGAACCAGGGTAGGTGCGGCTGAAGCTTTCTTT. Encoded protein: CASRTRVGAAEAFF.

The rearrangement links TRBV7-2 to TRBJ1-2; D uncertain. CDR1 SGHTA and CDR2 FQGNSA come from the germline V gene. The CDR3 length is 11 residues. Trimming took 5 bases from V and 7 from J, leaving 8 bases between them. CDR3 in amino acids: CASSPSIGYTF. The CDR3 DNA sequence: TGTGCCAGCAGCCCCTCTATTGGCTACACCTTC.

Comment on this clone: One end of the junction varies from germline; a read error may be responsible. The V and J genes are TRBV7-7 and TRBJ2-7; weak D call: TRBD1 (5 bases). This CDR3 region has 13 residues. Per germline, CDR1 SSHAT and CDR2 FNYEAQ (reference sequence). DNA for the CDR3: TGTGCTAGCAGCGTTCATAGTAAGGGGGAGCAGTACTTC. Translating gives CASSVHSKGEQYF.

The chain employs TRBV4-1 and TRBJ2-1; 10 nucleotides line up with TRBD2. Germline V gene sequence: CDR1 MGHRA, CDR2 YSYEKL. This CDR3 has 17 residues. V gave up 0 bases and J gave up 5 bases; unmatched junction bases: 7. The CDR3 loop is CASSQDLSSGRNNEQFF. DNA of the CDR3: TGCGCCAGCAGCCAAGATTTGAGTAGCGGGAGGAACAATGAGCAGTTCTTC.

The CDR3 is CATSSEETQYF. CDR3 in DNA: TGTGCCACCAGCAGTGAGGAGACCCAGTACTTC. The chain couples TRBV15 to TRBJ2-5; D not resolved. Between the trimmed V and J ends, which lost 3 bases and 5 bases, there was a span of 4 bases. The germline V gene has CDR1 LNHNV and CDR2 YYDKDF (reference sequence). The length of the CDR3 is 11 residues.